The 23 T cell receptor beta chains listed next were all sequenced from one sample in a study of cytomegalovirus exposure and HLA in healthy donors listed by TCRdb under 2017. The library was prepared using the immunoSEQ multiplex PCR assay. A mixture of 60 forward primers for TCR Vbeta segments and 13 reverse primers for TCR Jbeta segments was used in the multiplex PCR. TCRdb holds this immuneACCESS table with in-frame rearrangements only. Some clones are missing; in checked studies, unresolved V genes explain under half, and the rest has no known cause. The sample table lists 100,000 to 150,000 clones, around 80% of them with a count of one. In total, the top ten clones hold about 5.3% of the sample. Sequencing input: PBMCs. Receptors originate from a man younger than 40 in good health and CMV-seronegative.

This chain uses TRBV11-2 with TRBJ2-3; possibly TRBD2 for D (6 bases). There are 16 residues in the CDR3. Trimming shortened V by 5 bases and J by 7 bases, and 22 bases separated the two germline ends. In germline, CDR1 is SGHAT, CDR2 FQNNGV. The CDR3 nucleotides read TGTGCCAGCAGCACCGATCCGGAGGCCCGGGGGTATACGCAGTATTTT. Amino acids: CASSTDPEARGYTQYF.

The CDR3 DNA is TGCAGCGTTATTAGCGGACTCTCCTACGAGCAGTACTTC. Translation gives CSVISGLSYEQYF. The rearrangement links TRBV29-1 to TRBJ2-7, with TRBD2 as a possible D gene (6 bases). There are 13 residues in the CDR3. With 5 bases removed from V and 0 bases from J, the gap between germline ends came to 11 bases. The germline V gene encodes CDR1 SQVTM and CDR2 ANQGSEA.

The V and J genes are TRBV29-1 and TRBJ1-1, with 8 nucleotides matching TRBD1. Germline V gives CDR1 SQVTM, CDR2 ANQGSEA. With V trimmed by 4 bases and J by 4 bases, 8 bases remained unmatched. The CDR3 extends over 14 amino acids. Here the CDR3 DNA reads TGCAGCGTTGTTAGGCGACAGGGGATCACTGAAGCTTTCTTT. Translation: CSVVRRQGITEAFF.

The chain uses TRBV10-3 and TRBJ2-7; 7 bases fit TRBD1. V was pared by 2 bases and J by 9 bases, with 4 bases of the junction left unmatched. The V gene's germline CDR1 is ENHRY and CDR2 SYGVKD. The CDR3 is made up of 12 amino acids. CDR3 bases: TGTGCCATCAGTGAGACAGGGGACGGGCAGTACTTC. Translated, it gives CAISETGDGQYF.

The chain has TRBV5-1 and TRBJ2-2; no reliable D call. Trimming removed 2 bases at V and 1 base at J, with 6 bases between. The V gene's germline CDR1 is SGHRS and CDR2 YFSETQ. This CDR3 has 14 amino acids. As DNA, the CDR3 is TGCGCCAGCAGCTTTTCGGGGAACACCGGGGAGCTGTTTTTT. This gives the protein CASSFSGNTGELFF.

The V and J genes are TRBV6-5 and TRBJ2-2; a possible D gene is TRBD2 (5 bases). The CDR3 is 15 amino acids. CDR1 MNHEY and CDR2 SVGAGI come from the germline V gene. V was shortened by 2 bases and J by 4 bases, with 11 bases between the two germline ends. The CDR3 protein is CASSYPGSGTGELFF. CDR3 sequence (DNA): TGTGCCAGCAGTTACCCGGGGTCCGGCACCGGGGAGCTGTTTTTT.

This clone was picked up a small number of times. This sequence joins TRBV2 and TRBJ1-4, with TRBD1 matching over 10 bases. V lost 6 bases, J lost 13 bases, and 11 bases stayed unmatched. Germline V gene data show CDR1 as SNHLY and CDR2 as FYNNEI. The CDR3 spans 14 residues. In DNA, the CDR3 is TGTGCCAGCAGCGCCCTAGGGACAGGGGTGGGACTGTTTTTT. Translating gives CASSALGTGVGLFF. Full variable domain (missing parts from reference TRBV2 and TRBJ1-4): EPEVTQTPSHQVTQMGQEVILRCVPISNHLYFYWYRQILGQKVEFLVSFYNNEISEKSEIFDDQFSVERPDGSNFTLKIRSTKLEDSAMYFCASSALGTGVGLFFGSGTQLSVL.

The chain uses TRBV7-6 and TRBJ2-7, with D perhaps TRBD1 (6 bases). The CDR3 length is 14 residues. CDR1 is SGHVS, CDR2 FNYEAQ, per germline. Trimming removed 5 bases from V and 2 bases from J, with 13 bases in between. The CDR3 reads CASSSRGSAYEQYF. The CDR3 DNA follows: TGTGCCAGCAGCAGCAGGGGTTCAGCCTACGAGCAGTACTTC.

The V call is TRBV28, the J call TRBJ1-6; tentative D call: TRBD1 (5 bases). The CDR3 covers 14 residues. Germline CDR1 is MDHEN and CDR2 is SYDVKM. The ends were cut back, 7 bases at V and 5 bases at J, with 12 bases in the middle. The CDR3 spells CASTRGGNNSPLHF. CDR3 in DNA: TGTGCCAGCACCCGGGGGGGGAATAATTCACCCCTCCACTTT.

This clone has just a few counts. The J gene is TRBJ2-3, the V gene TRBV10-3; D remains unclear. Germline values: CDR1 ENHRY, CDR2 SYGVKD. This CDR3 is built from 11 residues. The germline V and J ends were trimmed by 8 bases and 0 bases, with 3 bases remaining between them. The CDR3 spells CAIRSTDTQYF. The CDR3 DNA reads as TGTGCCATCCGGAGCACAGATACGCAGTATTTT.

The gene calls are TRBV6-6 and TRBJ2-7, with 7 positions matching TRBD2. The CDR3 runs 13 residues. The V segment lost 4 bases and the J segment 4 bases; nucleotides outside the gene matches: 4. Germline V gene data show CDR1 as MNHNY and CDR2 as SVGAGI (reference sequence). This chain's CDR3 is CASSSGGWYEQYF. The CDR3 DNA sequence: TGTGCCAGCAGTTCCGGGGGGTGGTACGAGCAGTACTTC.

In this sample, this clone turned up a few times. The genes are TRBV4-1 and TRBJ2-6; D is perhaps TRBD2 (5 bases). Germline V gene lookup returns CDR1 MGHRA and CDR2 YSYEKL. V was pared by 0 bases and J by 0 bases, with 18 bases between. This CDR3 is 20 amino acids long. The CDR3, as DNA: TGCGCCAGCAGCCAAGAAAGGCGAGGGTCCCCCCACTCTGGGGCCAACGTCCTGACTTTC. Amino acids: CASSQERRGSPHSGANVLTF.

The chain is built from TRBV6-1 and TRBJ1-5; TRBD1 matches at 9 bases. This CDR3 spans 13 amino acids. The germline CDR1 and CDR2 sequences are MNHNS and SASEGT. Unmatched junction bases numbered 1, after V lost 6 bases and J lost 4 bases. Here the CDR3 reads CASRGTGNQPQHF. Written as DNA, the CDR3 is TGTGCCAGCAGAGGGACAGGGAATCAGCCCCAGCATTTT.

CDR3 coding DNA: TGTGCCAGCAGCCAACCAGGACAGCGGAACACTGAAGCTTTCTTT. Protein: CASSQPGQRNTEAFF. This chain connects TRBV4-2 to TRBJ1-1; a possible D gene is TRBD1 (6 bases). The CDR3 loop spans 15 amino acids. V was pared by 2 bases and J by 1 base, with 11 bases between. Germline loops: CDR1 LGHNA, CDR2 YNFKEQ.

This clone was counted a few times. V and J are TRBV7-9 and TRBJ1-2; D call uncertain. V lost 4 bases, J lost 5 bases, and 20 bases lay in between. The CDR3 totals 16 residues. CDR1 and CDR2 (germline): SEHNR, FQNEAQ (reference sequence). DNA for the CDR3: TGTGCCAGCAGCTCCGCGGGCGGATTCGGCTTGTATGGCTACACCTTC. Its translation: CASSSAGGFGLYGYTF.

V usage is TRBV7-9 and J usage is TRBJ2-2; TRBD2 matches at 7 bases. Per the germline V gene, CDR1 is SEHNR and CDR2 is FQNEAQ (reference sequence). V dropped 5 bases and J dropped 5; count of bases not matched to a gene: 14. This CDR3 contains 17 residues. DNA of the CDR3: TGTGCCAGCAGCCTCCCCAGGGAGGGGCCGACTACCGGGGAGCTGTTTTTT. Its protein product is CASSLPREGPTTGELFF.

This clone has just one count. The chain joins TRBV10-3 to TRBJ1-3; tentative D call: TRBD1 (6 bases). The CDR3 consists of 15 residues. The V and J ends lost 3 bases and 2 bases respectively, with 11 bases between them. Germline V gene lookup returns CDR1 ENHRY and CDR2 SYGVKD. The CDR3 region is CAISETGSPGNTIYF. The CDR3 coding sequence is TGTGCCATCAGTGAAACAGGGTCCCCTGGAAACACCATATATTTT.

This chain joins TRBV7-2 and TRBJ2-7, with D possibly matching TRBD2 (5 bases). Per the germline V gene, CDR1 is SGHTA and CDR2 is FQGNSA. The CDR3 is 15 residues long. The ends were cut back, 2 bases at V and 11 bases at J, with 22 bases in the middle. This CDR3 reads CASSLMSGPRSEKYF. The CDR3 DNA reads as TGTGCCAGCAGCTTAATGAGCGGTCCCCGCTCTGAGAAGTACTTC.

The genes are TRBV19 and TRBJ1-5; D might be TRBD1 (6 bases). The CDR3 runs 13 residues. The germline CDR1 and CDR2 sequences are LNHDA and SQIVND (reference sequence). Deletions cut 9 bases from V and 3 bases from J, with 12 bases between. The CDR3 reads CASQAGANQPQHF. The DNA for the CDR3 is TGTGCCAGCCAAGCAGGGGCCAATCAGCCCCAGCATTTT.

The gene calls are TRBV5-4 and TRBJ2-5, with D possibly TRBD2 on 6 matching bases. This CDR3 region has 16 residues. Trimming left V 0 bases short and J 2 bases short, with 14 bases between. The germline V gene encodes CDR1 SGHNT and CDR2 YYREEE (reference sequence). The CDR3 DNA follows: TGTGCCAGCAGCTTGGCCGTCGCTAGCGTGCAAGAGACCCAGTACTTC. Residues: CASSLAVASVQETQYF.

This rearrangement joins TRBV19 to TRBJ2-1; D is perhaps TRBD2 (5 bases). Germline lookup yields CDR1 LNHDA and CDR2 SQIVND (reference sequence). This CDR3 comprises 16 residues. V lost 4 bases, J lost 0 bases, and 13 bases lay in between. CDR3 sequence reads: CASSTWMGSSYNEQFF. In DNA form, the CDR3 reads TGTGCCAGTAGTACTTGGATGGGGAGCTCCTACAATGAGCAGTTCTTC.

The chain links TRBV4-2 to TRBJ1-5; no reliable D call. Trimming took 0 bases from V and 6 from J, leaving 6 bases between them. The CDR3 totals 13 residues. Germline lookup yields CDR1 LGHNA and CDR2 YNFKEQ. The CDR3 loop is CASSQDWSQPQHF. As DNA, the CDR3 is TGTGCCAGCAGCCAAGATTGGAGTCAGCCCCAGCATTTT.

This clone was seen a single time. The rearrangement joins TRBV7-9 to TRBJ1-6; 7 bases are a match to TRBD1. The CDR3 runs 16 residues. With 0 bases clipped from V and 8 bases from J, the junction kept 7 bases outside the gene matches. Looked up from germline, CDR1 is SEHNR and CDR2 is FQNEAQ (reference sequence). The CDR3: CASSLAEGANYSPLHF. The DNA of the CDR3 is TGTGCCAGCAGCTTAGCCGAGGGGGCGAATTATTCACCCCTCCACTTT.